The subject of this entry is one TCR beta chain. The antigen remains undetermined. This record comes from a study of T-cell reconstitution after alpha-beta-depleted transplantation in children. The authors prepared the TCRbeta library with unique molecular identifiers. TCRdb reprocessed the PCR reads via MiXCR and lists one record per CDR3 protein. The repertoire holds 350,000 to 500,000 distinct CDR3 sequences, with 43% as singletons. J gave up 3 bases and V 1 base, and 3 bases lay outside the gene matches. This CDR3 has 15 residues. Germline CDR1 and CDR2: GTSNPN and SVGIG (reference sequence). Whole-study results and caveats: One year post-transplant, T-cell counts and diversity were largely derived from T cells produced anew.

Sample: PBMCs, taken before TCRalphabeta/CD19-depleted stem cell transplant. This TCR was recovered from a girl under 10 years old with aplastic anemia, due to receive a stem cell transplant. The rearrangement links TRBV30 to TRBJ2-7, with 13 nucleotides matching TRBD2. CDR3 loop: CAWSEGTSGNYEQYF. CDR3 sequence (DNA): TGTGCCTGGAGTGAGGGGACTAGCGGGAACTACGAGCAGTACTTC.